This T cell receptor beta chain emerged from a study of monozygotic twins with inflammatory bowel disease. Germline-derived CDR1 and CDR2 are MNHEY and SVGAGI. The CDR3 is made up of 15 amino acids. After re-calling the 5' RACE reads, TCRdb lists one entry per CDR3 protein, DNA absent. Its listing shows about 440,000 distinct CDR3 sequences. What was sequenced was blood. This sequence originates from a human donor with ulcerative colitis or Crohn's disease, or a healthy co-twin of an affected twin (not recorded which). The V call is TRBV6-5, the J call TRBJ2-5; TCRdb's D gene call, TRBD1, goes unchecked for lack of DNA. CDR3 sequence reads: CASSYGILGVETQYF.